These 13 T cell receptor beta chains were all obtained from the same sample, sequenced in a study of CD8+ T cells in alopecia areata. Extraction and reverse transcription of RNA yielded cDNA as the sequencing template. Only in-frame clones appear in the TCRdb table, and some are missing; sequencing was by immunoSEQ multiplex PCR. This table has more than 85,000 clones, more than 55% appearing once. Treatment here: oral pan-JAK inhibitor, 5-10 mg twice daily. This specimen was CD8+ T cells sorted from blood, taken at week 4, from a patient treated with tofacitinib. These receptor sequences come from a human donor with alopecia areata.

V gene TRBV30 combines with J gene TRBJ2-7; 7 positions agree with TRBD2. The J segment lost 6 bases and the V segment lost 1 base, leaving 6 bases of the junction unmatched. Germline CDR1 and CDR2: GTSNPN and SVGIG (reference sequence). CDR3 length equals 13 residues. This CDR3 is CAWSGGSGGEQYF. The CDR3 region has the DNA TGTGCCTGGAGTGGCGGGAGTGGTGGCGAGCAGTACTTC. Variable domain in full (rest from reference TRBV30 and TRBJ2-7): SQTIHQWPATLVQPVGSPLSLECTVEGTSNPNLYWYRQAAGRGLQLLFYSVGIGQISSEVPQNLSASRPQDRQFILSSKKLLLSDSGFYLCAWSGGSGGEQYFGPGTRLTVT.

This chain uses TRBV18 with TRBJ2-6; a weak D match, TRBD1 (7 bases). The CDR3 extends over 19 amino acids. CDR1 is KGHSH and CDR2 is LQKENI in the germline V gene. V lost 1 base and J lost 0, with 16 bases in between. The CDR3 loop reads CASSPQSDREVSGANVLTF. The CDR3 nucleotides are TGTGCCAGCTCACCACAGTCCGACAGGGAGGTCTCTGGGGCCAACGTCCTGACTTTC.

This rearrangement joins TRBV6-1 to TRBJ2-3; D might be TRBD1 (5 bases). The CDR3 consists of 15 residues. The V and J ends lost 7 bases and 4 bases respectively, with 18 bases between them. CDR1 is MNHNS, CDR2 SASEGT, per germline. Here the CDR3 reads CASKEFQGIADTQYF. In DNA form, the CDR3 reads TGTGCCAGCAAGGAGTTTCAGGGTATCGCAGATACGCAGTATTTT.

In nucleotides, the CDR3 is TGCAGCGTTGAATTGGGGACAGGGAGCGACGAGCAGTACTTC. This sequence encodes CSVELGTGSDEQYF. This rearrangement joins TRBV29-1 to TRBJ2-7, with 9 bases matching TRBD1. Trimming took 2 bases from V and 5 from J; bases not matched to a gene: 7. The CDR3 contains 14 residues. Germline V gene data show CDR1 as SQVTM and CDR2 as ANQGSEA.

The V gene is TRBV5-1, the J gene TRBJ1-1, with a weak D call TRBD1 (6 bases). The germline V and J ends were trimmed by 2 bases and 0 bases, with 17 bases remaining between them. The germline CDR1 and CDR2 sequences are SGHRS and YFSETQ. The CDR3 loop spans 17 amino acids. CDR3 sequence: CASSFRQGFLMNTEAFF. The CDR3, as DNA: TGCGCCAGCAGCTTCCGTCAGGGGTTCTTAATGAACACTGAAGCTTTCTTT.

Regarding this clone: At one end, the junction sequence differs from germline, possibly due to a read error. J is TRBJ2-5 and V is TRBV5-6; D remains ambiguous. This CDR3 region has 12 residues. Germline CDR1 SGHDT, CDR2 YYEEEE. The chain's CDR3 is CASSDASYRQDF. The CDR3 coding sequence is TGTGCCAGCAGCGACGCCTCCTACCGGCAGGACTTC.

V usage is TRBV19 and J usage is TRBJ2-2; 7 bases map to TRBD2. Germline lookup yields CDR1 LNHDA and CDR2 SQIVND (reference sequence). After removal of 5 bases from V and 3 bases from J, the junction contained 6 bases not matched to a gene. The CDR3 totals 15 residues. The CDR3 loop reads CASSPGSGYTGELFF. In DNA, the CDR3 is TGTGCCAGTAGTCCTGGTAGCGGGTACACCGGGGAGCTGTTTTTT. Full variable domain (rest looked up from reference TRBV19 and TRBJ2-2): DGGITQSPKYLFRKEGQNVTLSCEQNLNHDAMYWYRQDPGQGLRLIYYSQIVNDFQKGDIAEGYSVSREKKESFPLTVTSAQKNPTAFYLCASSPGSGYTGELFFGEGSRLTVL.

The chain has TRBV6-6 and TRBJ1-5, with D unclear. The CDR3 sequence is 14 residues long. V lost 8 bases to trimming and J lost 5 bases, with 16 bases between them. Germline CDR1 reads MNHNY; CDR2 reads SVGAGI (reference sequence). The CDR3 loop reads CASSPASYDQPQHF. The CDR3 coding sequence is TGTGCCAGCTCTCCGGCATCCTACGATCAGCCCCAGCATTTT.

CDR3 nucleotide sequence: TGTGCCAGCAGCTCAATGAACACTGAAGCTTTCTTT. Protein: CASSSMNTEAFF. The J gene is TRBJ1-1, the V gene TRBV9; D uncertain. This CDR3 is built from 12 residues. CDR1 and CDR2 (germline): SGDLS, YYNGEE. V lost 4 bases and J 0 bases, leaving 4 bases between the germline ends.

This clone was seen a few times. The V and J genes are TRBV9 and TRBJ2-3, with D maybe TRBD1 (6 bases). V lost 0 bases, J lost 1 base, and 6 bases lay in between. Germline V gene sequence: CDR1 SGDLS, CDR2 YYNGEE. CDR3 size: 14 residues. The CDR3 sequence is CASSVEGGTDTQYF. The DNA of the CDR3 is TGTGCCAGCAGCGTAGAGGGGGGCACAGATACGCAGTATTTT.

The chain has TRBV29-1 and TRBJ1-1; TRBD1 matches 7 bases. V dropped 1 base and J dropped 6; count of bases not matched to a gene: 8. The CDR3 extends over 14 amino acids. CDR1 SQVTM and CDR2 ANQGSEA come from the germline V gene. The CDR3 here is CSVEGEQGIPEAFF. The CDR3 DNA reads TGCAGCGTTGAAGGCGAACAGGGGATCCCTGAAGCTTTCTTT. Together with reference TRBV29-1 and TRBJ1-1, the CDR3 gives the full variable domain: SAVISQKPSRDICQRGTSLTIQCQVDSQVTMMFWYRQQPGQSLTLIATANQGSEATYESGFVIDKFPISRPNLTFSTLTVSNMSPEDSSIYLCSVEGEQGIPEAFFGQGTRLTVV.

The chain recombines TRBV6-5 with TRBJ1-5; no clear D gene. Per the germline V gene, CDR1 is MNHEY and CDR2 is SVGAGI. This CDR3 is 16 amino acids long. V shed 2 bases and J shed 6 bases, with 17 bases lying between them. CDR3 sequence: CASSYRPPGNGQPQHF. The CDR3 bases are TGTGCCAGCAGTTACCGACCGCCGGGGAATGGTCAGCCCCAGCATTTT.

This clone turned up a few times. The V call is TRBV2, the J call TRBJ2-2; D not resolved. Per the germline V gene, CDR1 is SNHLY and CDR2 is FYNNEI. V was clipped by 7 bases and J by 1 base, with 7 bases between them. The CDR3 runs to 13 residues. This CDR3 reads CASKTENTGELFF. CDR3 nucleotides: TGTGCCAGCAAGACGGAGAACACCGGGGAGCTGTTTTTT. Complete variable domain (other parts from reference TRBV2 and TRBJ2-2): EPEVTQTPSHQVTQMGQEVILRCVPISNHLYFYWYRQILGQKVEFLVSFYNNEISEKSEIFDDQFSVERPDGSNFTLKIRSTKLEDSAMYFCASKTENTGELFFGEGSRLTVL.